This T cell receptor (beta chain) was identified during a study of blood T cell repertoires in COVID-19. In the study overall: The United States, Italy and Spain provided the acute and convalescent COVID-19 samples.

This CDR3 is 16 amino acids long. Trimming at V came to 3 bases and at J to 9 bases, leaving 8 bases not matched to a gene. Germline V gene data show CDR1 as DFQATT and CDR2 as SNEGSKA (reference sequence). Sequencing used immunoSEQ multiplex PCR; TCRdb keeps in-frame clones, though not all of them. The data hold about 160,000 clones, with roughly 73% observed a single time. The sequence came from a man aged 70-80 years with acute or convalescent COVID-19. The sample was peripheral blood. V and J are TRBV20-1 and TRBJ2-1; 16 bases align to TRBD2. CDR3 sequence: CSASMLGTSGRVEQFF. In DNA form, the CDR3 reads TGCAGTGCTAGTATGTTGGGGACTAGCGGGAGGGTTGAGCAGTTCTTC.